This is a list of T cell receptor beta chains from one sample in a study of T cells in localized non-small cell lung cancer. Produced via immunoSEQ multiplex PCR; TCRdb's table is partial and in-frame only. The data hold approximately 11,000 clones, with about 83% observed a single time. The sequencing used peripheral blood, collected before any cancer treatment. These receptors were collected from a male donor aged 60 or over with stage I lung adenocarcinoma. The CDR3 runs from the conserved cysteine through the conserved F or W. Fields, in order: clone size, V gene, J gene, D gene, CDR3 length, CDR3 protein, CDR3 DNA. A D gene is named only where the DNA matches it firmly. The listing skips clone size in some rows; elsewhere it reads once, few, many or a size class.

>NA|TRBV7-2|TRBJ1-1|NA|16
CASSLAGGVMNTEAFF
TGTGCCAGCAGCTTAGCCGGGGGTGTGATGAACACTGAAGCTTTCTTT
>NA|TRBV28|TRBJ2-7|NA|15
CASSPFPPEGFEQYF
TGTGCCAGCAGTCCCTTCCCCCCGGAGGGTTTCGAGCAGTACTTC
>once|TRBV7-2|TRBJ2-2|TRBD1|15
CASSFQTGMSGELFF
TGTGCCAGCAGCTTCCAGACAGGGATGAGCGGGGAGCTGTTTTTT
>NA|TRBV4-2|TRBJ2-5|TRBD2|14
CASSQGRGEETQYF
TGTGCCAGCAGCCAAGGTCGGGGGGAAGAGACCCAGTACTTC
>NA|TRBV25-1|TRBJ1-3|NA|16
CASSEVEGDSGNTIYF
TGTGCCAGCAGTGAGGTGGAGGGCGACTCTGGAAACACCATATATTTT
>NA|TRBV7-2|TRBJ2-7|TRBD1|15
CASSLDGPGGFEQYF
TGTGCCAGCAGCTTAGATGGGCCAGGGGGCTTCGAGCAGTACTTC
>NA|TRBV9|TRBJ2-2|TRBD2|15
CASSVAGGNTGELFF
TGTGCCAGCAGCGTAGCGGGGGGGAACACCGGGGAGCTGTTTTTT
>NA|TRBV5-4|TRBJ1-2|NA|15
CASSTGTSQAQGYTF
TGTGCCAGCAGCACTGGGACCTCACAGGCCCAAGGCTACACCTTC
>few|TRBV2|TRBJ2-5|TRBD1|15
CASSVQEGTGQTQYF
TGTGCCAGCAGTGTACAGGAGGGGACAGGACAGACCCAGTACTTC
>NA|TRBV19|TRBJ1-5|NA|13
CASSPGLNQPQHF
TGTGCCAGTAGCCCGGGGCTCAATCAGCCCCAGCATTTT
>NA|TRBV6-5|TRBJ2-7|NA|15
CASSYSMLGWYEQYF
TGTGCCAGCAGTTACTCGATGCTGGGCTGGTACGAGCAGTACTTC
>NA|TRBV5-1|TRBJ2-6|NA|16
CASKQQGNSGANVLTF
TGCGCCAGCAAGCAGCAGGGGAATTCTGGGGCCAACGTCCTGACTTTC
>NA|TRBV7-3|TRBJ2-7|TRBD1|15
CASSSAGTGGDEQYF
TGTGCCAGCAGCTCGGCCGGGACAGGGGGGGACGAGCAGTACTTC
>once|TRBV4-3|TRBJ2-1|TRBD2|16
CASSPTRAGLGNEQFF
TGCGCCAGCAGCCCTACTAGAGCGGGGCTGGGGAATGAGCAGTTCTTC
>once|TRBV28|TRBJ2-3|NA|15
CASSRTSTSTDTQYF
TGTGCCAGCAGCCGGACCTCTACTAGCACAGATACGCAGTATTTT
>NA|TRBV7-2|TRBJ2-7|NA|15
CASSLKTGPRDEQYF
TGTGCCAGCAGCTTAAAAACAGGGCCCCGGGACGAGCAGTACTTC
>NA|TRBV6-5|TRBJ1-5|NA|14
CASSPQGIDQPQHF
TGTGCCAGCAGTCCCCAGGGGATCGATCAGCCCCAGCATTTT
>NA|TRBV6-5|TRBJ2-1|TRBD2|13
CASTGGFYNEQFF
TGTGCCAGCACGGGGGGGTTCTACAATGAGCAGTTCTTC
>NA|TRBV6-1|TRBJ2-5|TRBD2|15
CASSESAGGLGTQYF
TGTGCCAGCAGTGAGTCGGCGGGGGGGCTGGGGACCCAGTACTTC
>NA|TRBV7-8|TRBJ1-1|NA|15
CASSLEMASGTEAFF
TGTGCCAGCAGCTTAGAGATGGCTAGTGGCACTGAAGCTTTCTTT
>NA|TRBV7-2|TRBJ2-2|TRBD2|15
CASSFKGGGTGELFF
TGTGCCAGCAGCTTTAAGGGCGGGGGCACCGGGGAGCTGTTTTTT
>NA|TRBV7-9|TRBJ2-3|NA|16
CASSLGRGSGTDTQYF
TGTGCCAGCAGCTTAGGCCGTGGGTCCGGCACAGATACGCAGTATTTT
>NA|TRBV9|TRBJ2-3|TRBD2|18
CASSVGLAGGLSTDTQYF
TGTGCCAGCAGCGTAGGACTAGCGGGGGGGCTCAGCACAGATACGCAGTATTTT
>NA|TRBV5-1|TRBJ2-5|NA|15
CASSFGAGVSETQYF
TGCGCCAGCAGCTTCGGGGCAGGGGTTTCGGAGACCCAGTACTTC
>NA|TRBV6-5|TRBJ2-5|NA|15
CASSPEKRRQETQYF
TGTGCCAGCAGTCCCGAGAAGCGCCGGCAAGAGACCCAGTACTTC
>few|TRBV7-2|TRBJ1-2|NA|17
CASSLGGGRQANYGYTF
TGTGCCAGCAGCTTAGGAGGGGGGAGACAAGCTAACTATGGCTACACCTTC
>once|TRBV25-1|TRBJ2-4|NA|14
CASSESGDQNIQYF
TGTGCCAGCAGTGAATCAGGTGACCAAAACATTCAGTACTTC
>NA|TRBV28|TRBJ1-2|NA|12
CASSGTGHGYTF
TGTGCCAGCAGTGGAACGGGACATGGCTACACCTTC
>NA|TRBV6-5|TRBJ2-7|NA|14
CASSYDRNFYEQYF
TGTGCCAGCAGTTACGACAGGAATTTTTACGAGCAGTACTTC
>NA|TRBV27|TRBJ2-7|NA|15
CASSLGRGESYEQYF
TGTGCCAGCAGTTTAGGGCGGGGTGAGTCCTACGAGCAGTACTTC
>NA|TRBV7-6|TRBJ1-5|NA|13
CASSWAGNQPQHF
TGTGCCAGCAGTTGGGCAGGGAATCAGCCCCAGCATTTT
>NA|TRBV7-3|TRBJ2-1|TRBD2|14
CASSPQTSRGEQFF
TGTGCCAGCAGCCCACAGACTAGCCGTGGTGAGCAGTTCTTC
>once|TRBV4-3|TRBJ2-1|NA|13
CASSQESYNEQFF
TGCGCCAGCAGCCAAGAATCCTACAATGAGCAGTTCTTC
>once|TRBV6-1|TRBJ2-5|NA|16
CASSEVGGRQQETQYF
TGTGCCAGCAGTGAAGTGGGGGGCCGGCAACAAGAGACCCAGTACTTC
>NA|TRBV30|TRBJ2-7|NA|14
CAWSIPGPRGEQYF
TGTGCCTGGAGTATACCGGGACCGAGGGGCGAGCAGTACTTC
>NA|TRBV4-3|TRBJ1-6|TRBD1|17
CASSQGWRDRRNSPLHF
TGCGCCAGCAGCCAAGGTTGGAGGGACAGGAGAAATTCACCCCTCCACTTT
>NA|TRBV28|TRBJ2-7|NA|13
CASSSRGTGEQYF
TGTGCCAGCAGTTCCCGGGGTACGGGGGAGCAGTACTTC
>NA|TRBV28|TRBJ2-3|NA|12
CASSLSGDTQYF
TGTGCCAGCAGTTTATCGGGAGATACGCAGTATTTT
>NA|TRBV4-2|TRBJ2-5|NA|15
CASSQEGQGLGTQYF
TGTGCCAGCAGCCAAGAGGGGCAAGGGTTGGGGACCCAGTACTTC
>NA|TRBV23-1|TRBJ2-7|NA|16
CASSQCSGTRAYEQYF
TGCGCCAGCAGTCAATGTTCCGGCACACGGGCCTACGAGCAGTACTTC
>NA|TRBV7-2|TRBJ1-1|NA|14
CASSFRSGNTEAFF
TGTGCCAGCAGCTTTAGGTCCGGGAACACTGAAGCTTTCTTT
>NA|TRBV6-1|TRBJ1-1|NA|14
CASRGHTVNTEAFF
TGTGCCAGCAGAGGCCATACGGTGAACACTGAAGCTTTCTTT
>NA|TRBV10-2|TRBJ1-1|NA|15
CASSEHRGLGTEAFF
TGCGCCAGCAGTGAGCATCGTGGCTTGGGCACTGAAGCTTTCTTT
>NA|TRBV11-1|TRBJ2-3|NA|13
CASSLDSTDTQYF
TGTGCCAGCAGCTTAGACAGCACAGATACGCAGTATTTT
>NA|TRBV9|TRBJ2-1|NA|15
CASSVRQEGADEQFF
TGTGCCAGCAGCGTACGCCAGGAGGGTGCAGATGAGCAGTTCTTC
>once|TRBV5-1|TRBJ2-2|NA|15
CASSLRGANTGELFF
TGCGCCAGCAGCTTGAGAGGGGCGAACACCGGGGAGCTGTTTTTT
>few|TRBV19|TRBJ1-5|NA|16
CASSIVTGTLGQPQHF
TGTGCCAGTAGTATAGTCACCGGGACCTTAGGGCAGCCCCAGCATTTT
>NA|TRBV7-2|TRBJ1-2|NA|14
CASTPGTRNGDYTF
TGTGCCAGCACCCCGGGGACCCGTAACGGCGACTACACCTTC
>NA|TRBV4-2|TRBJ2-3|NA|21
CASSQDLLITDTNSFTDTQYF
TGTGCCAGCAGCCAAGATTTGCTGATTACAGATACTAATTCTTTTACAGATACGCAGTATTTT
>NA|TRBV28|TRBJ1-2|NA|13
CASTPWGRDGYTF
TGTGCCAGCACCCCCTGGGGGCGGGATGGCTACACCTTC
>once|TRBV5-1|TRBJ1-1|NA|14
CASSPDSMNTEAFF
TGCGCCAGCAGCCCGGACAGTATGAACACTGAAGCTTTCTTT
>few|TRBV7-2|TRBJ2-7|NA|15
CASSSTIMDDYEQYF
TGTGCCAGCAGCTCGACAATCATGGACGACTACGAGCAGTACTTC
>NA|TRBV28|TRBJ1-5|NA|14
CASSRTGINQPQHF
TGTGCCAGCAGTCGAACAGGGATTAATCAGCCCCAGCATTTT
>NA|TRBV6-6|TRBJ2-7|NA|11
CASRLEGEQYF
TGTGCCAGCAGGCTCGAGGGGGAGCAGTACTTC
>NA|TRBV5-1|TRBJ2-3|NA|16
CASSSPIGLSTDTQYF
TGCGCCAGCAGCTCCCCGATAGGGCTTAGCACAGATACGCAGTATTTT
>once|TRBV7-2|TRBJ2-3|NA|14
CASSPIRESDTQYF
TGTGCCAGCAGCCCCATCCGGGAGTCCGATACGCAGTATTTT
>NA|TRBV2|TRBJ2-5|NA|13
CASCSDLQETQYF
TGTGCCAGCTGTTCAGACCTCCAAGAGACCCAGTACTTC